Below are 9 T cell receptor beta chains sequenced from a single sample in a study of CD8+ T cells in alopecia areata. The treatment denotes: oral pan-JAK inhibitor, 5-10 mg twice daily. Sequencing templates came from extracted RNA that was reverse transcribed into cDNA. Assay used: immunoSEQ multiplex PCR; TCRdb lists only in-frame clones, some missing. The table has 95,000 to 100,000 clones, around 55% seen once. The sample in question was CD8+ T cells sorted from blood, obtained at week 4, from a patient treated with tofacitinib. The receptors were gathered from a human donor with alopecia areata.

The V gene is TRBV2, the J gene TRBJ1-5, with 7 bases fitting TRBD1. Per germline, CDR1 SNHLY and CDR2 FYNNEI. The CDR3 covers 15 residues. V was pared by 7 bases and J by 2 bases, with 8 bases of the junction left unmatched. CDR3 bases: TGTGCCAGCAAGTCTCAGGGGGTGGGCAATCAGCCCCAGCATTTT. It encodes CASKSQGVGNQPQHF.

V and J are TRBV13 and TRBJ2-7; D call uncertain. V was trimmed by 0 bases and J by 0 bases, leaving 6 bases between them. This CDR3 contains 14 residues. Germline CDR1 is PRHDT and CDR2 is FYEKMQ (reference sequence). CDR3 residues: CASSLGDVSYEQYF. Here the CDR3 DNA reads TGTGCCAGCAGCTTAGGGGACGTCTCCTACGAGCAGTACTTC.

The rearrangement uses TRBV30 and TRBJ2-1; D gene unclear. Per the germline V gene, CDR1 is GTSNPN and CDR2 is SVGIG (reference sequence). This CDR3 has 14 residues. V was pared by 7 bases and J by 4 bases, with 17 bases between. The CDR3 nucleotides are TGTGCCTTGGACGCGTGGGGATCTTACAATGAGCAGTTCTTC. This translates into CALDAWGSYNEQFF.

The V and J genes are TRBV5-1 and TRBJ1-1, with D perhaps matching TRBD1 (5 bases). In germline, CDR1 is SGHRS, CDR2 YFSETQ. This CDR3 comprises 13 residues. V lost 1 base, J lost 6 bases, and 10 bases lay in between. CDR3 sequence: CASSLRQGSEAFF. In nucleotides, the CDR3 is TGCGCCAGCAGCTTGCGGCAGGGATCTGAAGCTTTCTTT.

The chain uses TRBV7-2 and TRBJ2-7; D is unresolved. The ends were cut back, 8 bases at V and 6 bases at J, with 14 bases in the middle. CDR1 and CDR2 from the germline V gene are SGHTA and FQGNSA. This CDR3 has 12 amino acids. Here the CDR3 reads CASLRSEGEQYF. The CDR3 DNA sequence: TGTGCCAGCTTGCGAAGCGAAGGCGAGCAGTACTTC.

In its sample, this clone was seen a few times. The gene calls are TRBV25-1 and TRBJ2-5; maybe TRBD2 (6 bases). Trimming removed 4 bases from V and 4 bases from J, with 7 bases in between. Germline loops: CDR1 MGHDK, CDR2 SYGVNS. The CDR3 spans 12 residues. The CDR3 coding sequence is TGTGCCAGCAGTGTGGGGGGAGAGACCCAGTACTTC. As protein: CASSVGGETQYF.

The rearrangement joins TRBV6-1 to TRBJ1-5, with D tentatively TRBD1 (5 bases). V gave up 4 bases and J gave up 5 bases, with 18 bases separating them. The CDR3 contains 16 residues. Germline CDR1 MNHNS, CDR2 SASEGT. CDR3: CASSASPGLMDQPQHF. The CDR3 DNA sequence: TGTGCCAGCAGTGCGTCACCGGGACTTATGGATCAGCCCCAGCATTTT.

This clone was seen a handful of times. V and J are TRBV29-1 and TRBJ2-7; unclear D gene. The germline V gene encodes CDR1 SQVTM and CDR2 ANQGSEA. The CDR3 length is 12 residues. The germline V and J ends were trimmed by 3 bases and 3 bases, with 9 bases remaining between them. The CDR3 DNA is TGCAGCGTTGAGGTGGCGGACTACGAGCAGTACTTC. Protein product: CSVEVADYEQYF.

This clone has just a few counts. V gene TRBV5-4 combines with J gene TRBJ2-1; 12 positions match TRBD1. In germline, CDR1 is SGHNT, CDR2 YYREEE (reference sequence). The CDR3 runs to 15 residues. With V trimmed by 9 bases and J by 9 bases, 13 bases remained unmatched. The CDR3 spells CAIGHTGTGGSEQFF. DNA of the CDR3: TGTGCCATAGGACACACCGGGACAGGGGGCAGTGAGCAGTTCTTC.